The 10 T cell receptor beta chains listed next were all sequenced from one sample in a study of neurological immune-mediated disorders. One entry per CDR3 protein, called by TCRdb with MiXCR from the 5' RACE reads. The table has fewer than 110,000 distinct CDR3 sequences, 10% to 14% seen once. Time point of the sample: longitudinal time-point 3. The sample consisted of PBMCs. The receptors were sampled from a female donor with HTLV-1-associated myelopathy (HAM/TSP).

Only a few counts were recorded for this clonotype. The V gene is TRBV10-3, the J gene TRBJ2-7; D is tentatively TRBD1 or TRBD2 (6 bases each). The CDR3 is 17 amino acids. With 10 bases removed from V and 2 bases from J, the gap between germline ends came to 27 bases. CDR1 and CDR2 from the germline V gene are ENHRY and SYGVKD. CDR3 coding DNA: TGTGCCACAACCCCGAGCACAGGAGGGACACCTACCTACGAGCAGTACTTC. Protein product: CATTPSTGGTPTYEQYF.

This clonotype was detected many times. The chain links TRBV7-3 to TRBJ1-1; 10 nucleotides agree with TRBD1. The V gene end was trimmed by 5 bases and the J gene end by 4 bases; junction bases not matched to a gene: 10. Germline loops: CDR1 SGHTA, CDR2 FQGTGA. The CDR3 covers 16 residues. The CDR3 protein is CASSPRDRGVGTEAFF. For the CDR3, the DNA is TGTGCCAGCAGCCCCAGGGACAGGGGTGTCGGCACTGAAGCTTTCTTT.

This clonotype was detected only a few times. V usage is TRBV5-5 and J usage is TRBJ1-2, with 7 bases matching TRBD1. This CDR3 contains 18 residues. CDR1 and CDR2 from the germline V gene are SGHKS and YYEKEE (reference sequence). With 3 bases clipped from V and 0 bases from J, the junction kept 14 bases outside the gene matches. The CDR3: CASSWYLGGDSANYGYTF. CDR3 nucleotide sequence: TGTGCCAGCAGCTGGTACCTTGGCGGGGACAGCGCTAACTATGGCTACACCTTC. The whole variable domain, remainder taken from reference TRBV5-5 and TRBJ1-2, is DAGVTQSPTHLIKTRGQQVTLRCSPISGHKSVSWYQQVLGQGPQFIFQYYEKEERGRGNFPDRFSARQFPNYSSELNVNALLLGDSALYLCASSWYLGGDSANYGYTFGSGTRLTVV.

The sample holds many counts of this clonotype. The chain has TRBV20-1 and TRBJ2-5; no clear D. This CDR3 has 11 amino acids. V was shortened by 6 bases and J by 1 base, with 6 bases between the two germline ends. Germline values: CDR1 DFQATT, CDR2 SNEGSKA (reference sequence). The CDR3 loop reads CSAPVQETQYF. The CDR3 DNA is TGCAGTGCCCCGGTCCAAGAGACCCAGTACTTC.

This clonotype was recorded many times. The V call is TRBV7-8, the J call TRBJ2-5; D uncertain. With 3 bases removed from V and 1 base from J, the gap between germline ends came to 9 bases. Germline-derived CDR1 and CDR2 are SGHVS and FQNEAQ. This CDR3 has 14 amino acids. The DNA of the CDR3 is TGTGCCAGCAGCTTGGTCGCTAGCCAAGAGACCCAGTACTTC. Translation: CASSLVASQETQYF.

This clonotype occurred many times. CDR3 DNA sequence: TGCGCCAGCAGCTTGGGCCAGGGTAATGAGCAGTTCTTC. It specifies CASSLGQGNEQFF. This chain joins TRBV5-1 and TRBJ2-1, with TRBD1 as a possible D gene (5 bases). Looked up from germline, CDR1 is SGHRS and CDR2 is YFSETQ. The CDR3 consists of 13 residues. Between the trimmed V and J ends, which lost 0 bases and 7 bases, there was a span of 8 bases.

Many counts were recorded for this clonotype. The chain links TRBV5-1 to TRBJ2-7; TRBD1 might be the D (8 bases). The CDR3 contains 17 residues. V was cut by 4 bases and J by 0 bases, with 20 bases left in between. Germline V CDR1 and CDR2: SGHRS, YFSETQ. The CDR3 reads CASSGSNRGGSSYEQYF. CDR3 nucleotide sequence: TGCGCCAGCAGCGGATCCAACAGGGGGGGAAGCTCCTACGAGCAGTACTTC.

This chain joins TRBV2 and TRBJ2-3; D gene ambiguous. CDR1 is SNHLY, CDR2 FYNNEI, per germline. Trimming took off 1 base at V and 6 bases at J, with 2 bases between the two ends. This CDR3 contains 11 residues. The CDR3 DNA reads TGTGCCAGCAGTGAAGTGGATACGCAGTATTTT. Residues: CASSEVDTQYF.

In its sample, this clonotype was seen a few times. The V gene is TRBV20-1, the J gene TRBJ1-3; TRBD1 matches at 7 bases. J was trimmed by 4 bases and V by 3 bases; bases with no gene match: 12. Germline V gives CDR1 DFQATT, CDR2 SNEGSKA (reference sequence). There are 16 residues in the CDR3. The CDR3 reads CSARDRRRVGGNTIYF. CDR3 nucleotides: TGCAGTGCTAGGGACAGGCGAAGGGTTGGCGGAAACACCATATATTTT.

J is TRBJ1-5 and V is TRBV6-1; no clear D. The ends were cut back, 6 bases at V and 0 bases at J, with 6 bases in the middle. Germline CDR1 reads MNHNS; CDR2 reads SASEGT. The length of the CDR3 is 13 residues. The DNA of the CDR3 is TGTGCCAGCAGCCGTACTAGCAATCAGCCCCAGCATTTT. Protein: CASSRTSNQPQHF.